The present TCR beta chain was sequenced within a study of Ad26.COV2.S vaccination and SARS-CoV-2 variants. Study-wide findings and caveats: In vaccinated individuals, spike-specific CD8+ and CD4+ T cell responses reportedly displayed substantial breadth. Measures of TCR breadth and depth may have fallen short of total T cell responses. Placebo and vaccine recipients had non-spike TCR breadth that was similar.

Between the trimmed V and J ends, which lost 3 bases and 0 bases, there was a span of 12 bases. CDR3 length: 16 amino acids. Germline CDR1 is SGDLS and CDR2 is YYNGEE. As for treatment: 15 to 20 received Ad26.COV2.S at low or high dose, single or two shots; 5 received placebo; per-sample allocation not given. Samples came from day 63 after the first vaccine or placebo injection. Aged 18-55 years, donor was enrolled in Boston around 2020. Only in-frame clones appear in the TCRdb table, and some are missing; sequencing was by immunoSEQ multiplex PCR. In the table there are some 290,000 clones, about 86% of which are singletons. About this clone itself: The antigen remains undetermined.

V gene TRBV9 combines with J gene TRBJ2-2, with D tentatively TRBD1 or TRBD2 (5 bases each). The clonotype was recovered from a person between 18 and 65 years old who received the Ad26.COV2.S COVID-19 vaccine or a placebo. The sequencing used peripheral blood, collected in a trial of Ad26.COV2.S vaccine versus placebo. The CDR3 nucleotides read TGTGCCAGCAGCGCACGAGGGGACCCGAACACCGGGGAGCTGTTTTTT. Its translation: CASSARGDPNTGELFF.